The TCR beta chain under discussion was sequenced for a study of blood T cells in healthy people across ages. Primed by a sample-barcoded 5' primer and a J-beta primer mix, a second PCR proceeded for roughly 7 to 12 cycles. TCRdb recomputed calls from the 5' RACE reads with MiXCR, one row per CDR3 protein. The table lists over 500,000 distinct CDR3 sequences, about 25% of them singletons. This clonotype has a handful of counts. Germline V CDR1 and CDR2: SGHRS, YFSETQ. The CDR3 extends over 18 amino acids. J was trimmed by 7 bases and V by 3 bases; bases with no gene match: 11. The same data also went into a second study, on T cells of mothers and their children. That publication notes: Sample barcodes and 2-4 random nucleotides were added by the M1S primer of the second PCR. An overlap that was slightly higher, though non-significant, was seen in related mother-child pairs versus unrelated pairs.

The rearrangement links TRBV5-1 to TRBJ2-1; 15 nucleotides align to TRBD2. Sequences were obtained from blood. This TCR derives from a boy younger than 10 in good health. CDR3 sequence reads: CASSSRTSGGAPENEQFF. The CDR3 bases are TGCGCCAGCAGCTCCCGGACTAGCGGGGGGGCCCCTGAGAATGAGCAGTTCTTC.